This TCR beta chain is drawn from a study of blood T cell repertoires in COVID-19. At the level of the study: Samples came from the United States, Italy and Spain, spanning acute and convalescent COVID-19. The analysed material was cDNA or gDNA that came from T cells, B-cell-depleted T cells, or PBMCs.

In the authors' workflow: Amplification of reference gene primers provided the estimated nucleated cell counts. TCRdb keeps only in-frame clones here, not all; method: immunoSEQ multiplex PCR. Clonal size and the V and J genes are those of that table, whereas D and trimming came from the DNA. In the table there are roughly 670,000 clones, 85% to 90% of which are singletons. V was cut by 3 bases and J by 0 bases, with 15 bases left in between. The CDR3 consists of 16 residues. Germline assignment: CDR1 MNHEY and CDR2 SMNVEV (reference sequence). This chain joins TRBV27 and TRBJ2-7; a weak D match, TRBD2 (6 bases). Input material: peripheral blood. The origin of this receptor is a woman under 30 with acute or convalescent COVID-19. CDR3 sequence (DNA): TGTGCCAGCAGTTTTCTCGCTAGCGCCTTCTCCTACGAGCAGTACTTC. Its protein product is CASSFLASAFSYEQYF.